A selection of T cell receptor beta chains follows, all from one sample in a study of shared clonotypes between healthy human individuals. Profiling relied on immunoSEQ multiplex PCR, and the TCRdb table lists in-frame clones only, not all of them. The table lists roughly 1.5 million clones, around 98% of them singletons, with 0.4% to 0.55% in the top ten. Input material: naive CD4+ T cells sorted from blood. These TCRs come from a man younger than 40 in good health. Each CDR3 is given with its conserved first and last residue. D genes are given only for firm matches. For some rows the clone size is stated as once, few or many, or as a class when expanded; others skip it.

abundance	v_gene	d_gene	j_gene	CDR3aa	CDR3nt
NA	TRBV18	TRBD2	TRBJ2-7	CASSPLAGDYEQYF	TGTGCCAGCTCACCACTAGCGGGAGACTACGAGCAGTACTTC
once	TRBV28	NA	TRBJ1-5	CASSPRDYYSNQPQHF	TGTGCCAGCAGCCCCAGGGACTACTATAGCAATCAGCCCCAGCATTTT
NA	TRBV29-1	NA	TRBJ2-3	CSASPGRTDTQYF	TGCAGCGCCTCGCCAGGGCGCACAGATACGCAGTATTTT
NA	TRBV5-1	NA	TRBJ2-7	CASSPGQTAYEQYF	TGCGCCAGCAGCCCCGGACAGACGGCCTACGAGCAGTACTTC
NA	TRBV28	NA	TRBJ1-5	CASSSSPNGQPQHF	TGTGCCAGCAGCTCCTCACCAAACGGTCAGCCCCAGCATTTT
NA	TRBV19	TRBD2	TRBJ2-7	CASSVRGNYEQYF	TGTGCCAGTAGCGTGCGGGGGAACTACGAGCAGTACTTC
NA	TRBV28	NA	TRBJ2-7	CASSPPQGNEQYF	TGTGCCAGCAGCCCACCTCAGGGGAACGAGCAGTACTTC
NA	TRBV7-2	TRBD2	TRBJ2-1	CASSPRGLAGGSYNEQFF	TGTGCCAGCAGCCCACGGGGACTAGCGGGGGGTTCCTACAATGAGCAGTTCTTC
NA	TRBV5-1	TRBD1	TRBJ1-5	CASSPSPGQGPDSNQPQHF	TGCGCCAGCAGCCCATCCCCGGGACAGGGGCCAGATAGCAATCAGCCCCAGCATTTT
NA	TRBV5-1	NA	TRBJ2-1	CASSSGNYNEQFF	TGCGCCAGCAGTTCGGGAAACTACAATGAGCAGTTCTTC
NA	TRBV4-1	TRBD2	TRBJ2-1	CASSQDGGGLRTYNEQFF	TGCGCCAGCAGCCAAGATGGGGGGGGACTACGGACCTACAATGAGCAGTTCTTC
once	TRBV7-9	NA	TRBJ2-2	CASSLLGGGGTGELFF	TGTGCCAGCAGCTTATTGGGCGGAGGAGGCACCGGGGAGCTGTTTTTT
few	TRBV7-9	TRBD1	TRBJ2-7	CASSPRDRVPYEQYF	TGTGCCAGCAGCCCCCGGGACAGGGTCCCCTACGAGCAGTACTTC
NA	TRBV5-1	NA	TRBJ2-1	CASSWDEGKSYNEQFF	TGCGCCAGCAGCTGGGACGAAGGGAAGTCCTACAATGAGCAGTTCTTC
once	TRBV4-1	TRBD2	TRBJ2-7	CASSRPGGSGDYEQYF	TGCGCCAGCAGCCGCCCTGGCGGGAGCGGGGACTACGAGCAGTACTTC
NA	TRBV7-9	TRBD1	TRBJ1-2	CASSLTRGQGASYTF	TGTGCCAGCAGCTTAACCAGGGGACAGGGGGCGAGCTACACCTTC
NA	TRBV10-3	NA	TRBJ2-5	CAISESGQQETQYF	TGTGCCATCAGTGAGTCAGGACAGCAAGAGACCCAGTACTTC
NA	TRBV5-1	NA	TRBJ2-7	CASSSWTLSSYEQYF	TGCGCCAGCAGCTCCTGGACTCTTTCCTCCTACGAGCAGTACTTC
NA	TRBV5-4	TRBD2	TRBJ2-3	CASNRGEPSTDTQYF	TGTGCCAGCAACCGGGGGGAACCTAGCACAGATACGCAGTATTTT
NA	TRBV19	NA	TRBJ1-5	CASSIGVGPGNQPQHF	TGTGCCAGTAGTATAGGAGTGGGGCCGGGCAATCAGCCCCAGCATTTT
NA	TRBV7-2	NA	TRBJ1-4	CASSPGSPREKLFF	TGTGCCAGCAGCCCCGGATCTCCAAGGGAAAAACTGTTTTTT
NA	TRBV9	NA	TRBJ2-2	CASSYARRRPGAGELFF	TGTGCCAGCAGCTACGCCCGAAGACGACCGGGGGCCGGGGAGCTGTTTTTT
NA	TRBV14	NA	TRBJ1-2	CASSQGHYGYTF	TGTGCCAGCAGCCAGGGACACTATGGCTACACCTTC
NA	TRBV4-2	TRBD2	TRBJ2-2	CASSQEGLAGVSGELFF	TGTGCCAGCAGCCAGGAGGGACTAGCGGGAGTGTCCGGGGAGCTGTTTTTT
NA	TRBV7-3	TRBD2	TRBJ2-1	CASGPVGTRSHNEQFF	TGTGCCAGCGGCCCCGTGGGGACTAGATCCCACAATGAGCAGTTCTTC
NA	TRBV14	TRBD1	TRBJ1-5	CASSPLGTGGENQPQHF	TGTGCCAGCAGCCCCCTGGGGACAGGGGGGGAGAATCAGCCCCAGCATTTT
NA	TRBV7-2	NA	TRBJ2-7	CASRGLSYEQYF	TGTGCCAGCAGGGGACTTTCCTACGAGCAGTACTTC
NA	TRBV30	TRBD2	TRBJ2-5	CAWSVLAGGRETQYF	TGTGCCTGGAGTGTACTAGCGGGAGGAAGAGAGACCCAGTACTTC
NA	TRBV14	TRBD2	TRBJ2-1	CASSPGLAVYNEQFF	TGTGCCAGCAGCCCGGGACTAGCGGTGTACAATGAGCAGTTCTTC
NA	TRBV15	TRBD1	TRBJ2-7	CATSISGTAYEQYF	TGTGCCACCAGCATTTCCGGGACAGCCTACGAGCAGTACTTC